A selection of T cell receptor beta chains follows, all from one sample in a study of chemoradiotherapy in HPV16-positive cancers. Produced via immunoSEQ multiplex PCR; TCRdb's table is partial and in-frame only. The sample records some 2,000 clones, under 90% being singletons. The material sequenced was tumor tissue, taken from a patient who underwent chemoradiotherapy. Receptors were obtained from a human donor with HPV-associated anogenital cancer. Each CDR3 is given with its conserved first and last residue. Fields, in order: clone size, V gene, D gene, J gene, CDR3 protein, CDR3 DNA. D genes are given only for firm matches. For some rows the clone size is stated as once, few or many, or as a class when expanded; others skip it.

clone size: few
V gene: TRBV5-1
D gene: .
J gene: TRBJ1-2
CDR3 protein: CASRRGSEGYTF
CDR3 DNA: TGCGCCAGCAGACGAGGCAGCGAAGGCTACACCTTC

clone size: .
V gene: TRBV4-2
D gene: .
J gene: TRBJ2-1
CDR3 protein: CASSQKRGLNEQFF
CDR3 DNA: TGTGCCAGCAGCCAAAAACGGGGTCTGAATGAGCAGTTCTTC

clone size: .
V gene: TRBV9
D gene: .
J gene: TRBJ1-6
CDR3 protein: CASSGGGRGRGNSPLHF
CDR3 DNA: TGTGCCAGCAGCGGCGGCGGCAGGGGACGCGGTAATTCACCCCTCCACTTT

clone size: .
V gene: TRBV6-1
D gene: TRBD2
J gene: TRBJ2-5
CDR3 protein: CASSETSGGAETQYF
CDR3 DNA: TGTGCCAGCAGTGAGACTAGCGGGGGGGCCGAGACCCAGTACTTC

clone size: .
V gene: TRBV4-1
D gene: .
J gene: TRBJ2-5
CDR3 protein: CASSQDREDWETQYF
CDR3 DNA: TGCGCCAGCAGCCAAGATCGAGAGGACTGGGAGACCCAGTACTTC

clone size: .
V gene: TRBV9
D gene: .
J gene: TRBJ2-3
CDR3 protein: CASSVEGRSTDTQYF
CDR3 DNA: TGTGCCAGCAGCGTAGAGGGACGGAGCACAGATACGCAGTATTTT

clone size: .
V gene: TRBV6-4
D gene: .
J gene: TRBJ2-1
CDR3 protein: CASSARAGDMGEQFF
CDR3 DNA: TGTGCCAGCAGTGCTAGGGCAGGGGATATGGGTGAGCAGTTCTTC

clone size: .
V gene: TRBV14
D gene: .
J gene: TRBJ2-3
CDR3 protein: CASSPRGGTQYF
CDR3 DNA: TGTGCCAGCAGCCCGAGGGGGGGAACGCAGTATTTT

clone size: few
V gene: TRBV2
D gene: .
J gene: TRBJ2-7
CDR3 protein: CASSDYEQYF
CDR3 DNA: TGTGCCAGCAGTGATTACGAGCAGTACTTC

clone size: .
V gene: TRBV6-1
D gene: TRBD1
J gene: TRBJ2-3
CDR3 protein: CASSGHRGRTDTQYF
CDR3 DNA: TGTGCCAGCAGTGGGCACAGGGGAAGGACAGATACGCAGTATTTT

clone size: .
V gene: TRBV6-4
D gene: .
J gene: TRBJ2-3
CDR3 protein: CASSARFEDTQYF
CDR3 DNA: TGTGCCAGCAGTGCGAGGTTCGAAGATACGCAGTATTTT

clone size: .
V gene: TRBV9
D gene: .
J gene: TRBJ2-2
CDR3 protein: CASTRTDFTGELFF
CDR3 DNA: TGTGCCAGCACCCGGACAGACTTCACCGGGGAGCTGTTTTTT

clone size: .
V gene: TRBV27
D gene: .
J gene: TRBJ1-1
CDR3 protein: CASSQTGIGEAFF
CDR3 DNA: TGTGCCAGCAGTCAGACGGGGATCGGCGAAGCTTTCTTT

clone size: .
V gene: TRBV2
D gene: TRBD1
J gene: TRBJ1-2
CDR3 protein: CASRGALQLRDRGSNYGYTF
CDR3 DNA: TGTGCCAGCAGAGGGGCTCTTCAGCTCCGGGACAGGGGTTCCAACTATGGCTACACCTTC

clone size: .
V gene: TRBV11-2
D gene: .
J gene: TRBJ2-5
CDR3 protein: CASSVRDPRQETQYF
CDR3 DNA: TGTGCCAGCAGCGTACGGGACCCCCGGCAAGAGACCCAGTACTTC

clone size: .
V gene: TRBV5-1
D gene: TRBD2
J gene: TRBJ2-5
CDR3 protein: CASTPTSGGWETQYF
CDR3 DNA: TGCGCCAGCACCCCGACTAGCGGGGGGTGGGAGACCCAGTACTTC

clone size: .
V gene: TRBV7-7
D gene: TRBD2
J gene: TRBJ2-1
CDR3 protein: CASSPGTSGRYNEQFF
CDR3 DNA: TGTGCCAGCAGCCCAGGGACTAGCGGGAGATACAATGAGCAGTTCTTC

clone size: .
V gene: TRBV5-1
D gene: .
J gene: TRBJ2-5
CDR3 protein: CASSPEIGQGETQYF
CDR3 DNA: TGCGCCAGCAGCCCGGAGATCGGACAAGGAGAGACCCAGTACTTC

clone size: .
V gene: TRBV4-1
D gene: .
J gene: TRBJ1-6
CDR3 protein: CASSQKEAKSSYNSPLHF
CDR3 DNA: TGCGCCAGCAGCCAAAAAGAGGCAAAGAGCTCCTATAATTCACCCCTCCACTTT

clone size: .
V gene: TRBV10-1
D gene: TRBD2
J gene: TRBJ2-7
CDR3 protein: CASSESGGSYEQYF
CDR3 DNA: TGCGCCAGCAGTGAAAGCGGGGGCTCCTACGAGCAGTACTTC

clone size: .
V gene: TRBV7-9
D gene: .
J gene: TRBJ2-4
CDR3 protein: CASSSTRWTELAKNIQYF
CDR3 DNA: TGTGCCAGCAGCTCCACTCGTTGGACAGAACTAGCCAAAAACATTCAGTACTTC

clone size: .
V gene: TRBV10-1
D gene: .
J gene: TRBJ2-2
CDR3 protein: CASKEGLNTGELFF
CDR3 DNA: TGCGCCAGCAAGGAGGGGCTGAACACCGGGGAGCTGTTTTTT

clone size: .
V gene: TRBV6-4
D gene: TRBD2
J gene: TRBJ2-1
CDR3 protein: CASSVRAGVGFGEQFF
CDR3 DNA: TGTGCCAGCAGTGTCCGAGCGGGGGTCGGCTTCGGTGAGCAGTTCTTC

clone size: .
V gene: TRBV4-3
D gene: .
J gene: TRBJ1-5
CDR3 protein: CASSHQAREYSNQPQHF
CDR3 DNA: TGCGCCAGCAGCCATCAGGCCAGGGAATATAGCAATCAGCCCCAGCATTTT

clone size: few
V gene: TRBV5-4
D gene: TRBD1
J gene: TRBJ2-3
CDR3 protein: CASSHGTGRRTDTQYF
CDR3 DNA: TGTGCCAGCAGCCATGGGACAGGACGAAGAACAGATACGCAGTATTTT

clone size: .
V gene: TRBV30
D gene: TRBD2
J gene: TRBJ2-3
CDR3 protein: CAWIRLPGLASSTDTQYF
CDR3 DNA: TGTGCCTGGATCCGGTTACCGGGACTAGCGTCTAGCACAGATACGCAGTATTTT

clone size: .
V gene: TRBV11-1
D gene: .
J gene: TRBJ2-2
CDR3 protein: CASSLGLNTGELFF
CDR3 DNA: TGTGCCAGCAGCTTAGGACTAAACACCGGGGAGCTGTTTTTT

clone size: .
V gene: TRBV19
D gene: TRBD1
J gene: TRBJ1-6
CDR3 protein: CASSSRGLSPLHF
CDR3 DNA: TGTGCCAGTAGTAGCAGGGGGCTTTCACCCCTCCACTTT

clone size: .
V gene: TRBV19
D gene: .
J gene: TRBJ2-3
CDR3 protein: CASSSGTTDTQYF
CDR3 DNA: TGTGCCAGTAGTAGCGGGACAACAGATACGCAGTATTTT

clone size: .
V gene: TRBV9
D gene: TRBD1
J gene: TRBJ2-7
CDR3 protein: CASSDRAGGEQYF
CDR3 DNA: TGTGCCAGCAGCGACAGGGCAGGGGGAGAGCAGTACTTC

clone size: .
V gene: TRBV6-4
D gene: TRBD2
J gene: TRBJ2-3
CDR3 protein: CASSDGTSGGADTQYF
CDR3 DNA: TGTGCCAGCAGTGACGGGACTAGCGGGGGGGCAGATACGCAGTATTTT

clone size: .
V gene: TRBV30
D gene: .
J gene: TRBJ1-4
CDR3 protein: CAWSRRVEQKLFF
CDR3 DNA: TGTGCCTGGAGTCGCAGGGTAGAACAAAAACTGTTTTTT

clone size: few
V gene: TRBV4-2
D gene: TRBD2
J gene: TRBJ2-1
CDR3 protein: CASSTGTSGGANEQFF
CDR3 DNA: TGTGCCAGCAGCACCGGGACTAGCGGGGGGGCGAATGAGCAGTTCTTC

clone size: .
V gene: TRBV7-9
D gene: .
J gene: TRBJ2-5
CDR3 protein: CASSLARRGAGETQYF
CDR3 DNA: TGTGCCAGCAGCTTAGCGCGTCGGGGCGCCGGGGAGACCCAGTACTTC

clone size: once
V gene: TRBV4-1
D gene: .
J gene: TRBJ1-2
CDR3 protein: CASSQDTSTGYGYTF
CDR3 DNA: TGCGCCAGCAGCCAAGATACCTCGACGGGTTATGGCTACACCTTC

clone size: .
V gene: TRBV27
D gene: TRBD1
J gene: TRBJ1-2
CDR3 protein: CASSLYRGQNGYTF
CDR3 DNA: TGTGCCAGCAGTTTATACAGGGGGCAAAATGGCTACACCTTC

clone size: .
V gene: TRBV4-1
D gene: .
J gene: TRBJ2-6
CDR3 protein: CASSQDQGSGANVLTF
CDR3 DNA: TGCGCCAGCAGCCAAGATCAGGGGTCTGGGGCCAACGTCCTGACTTTC

clone size: .
V gene: TRBV14
D gene: .
J gene: TRBJ2-1
CDR3 protein: CASSQDRGVLSYNEQFF
CDR3 DNA: TGTGCCAGCAGCCAAGATCGTGGGGTCCTCTCCTACAATGAGCAGTTCTTC